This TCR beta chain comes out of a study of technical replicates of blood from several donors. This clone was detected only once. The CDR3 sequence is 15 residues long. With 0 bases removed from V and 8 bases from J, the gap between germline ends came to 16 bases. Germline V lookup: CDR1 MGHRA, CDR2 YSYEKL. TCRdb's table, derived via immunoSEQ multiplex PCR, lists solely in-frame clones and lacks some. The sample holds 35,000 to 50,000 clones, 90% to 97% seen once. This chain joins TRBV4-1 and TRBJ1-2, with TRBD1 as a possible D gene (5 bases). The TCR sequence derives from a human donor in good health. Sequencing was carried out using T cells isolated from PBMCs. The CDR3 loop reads CASSQDFGGERGYTF. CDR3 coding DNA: TGCGCCAGCAGCCAAGACTTCGGGGGGGAAAGGGGCTACACCTTC.